One and the same sample provided the 6 T cell receptor beta chains below, sequenced in a study of blood T cells in healthy people across ages. Next came a second PCR, run for about 6 to 12 cycles, which used a sample-barcoded 5' primer along with a J-beta primer mix. TCRdb itself ran the 5' RACE reads through MiXCR, one entry per CDR3 protein. The data contain 630,000 or so distinct CDR3 sequences, around 31% of them singletons. Sample: blood. The receptors were gathered from a woman of 80 years or more in good health.

The rearrangement links TRBV11-2 to TRBJ1-1; D may be TRBD1 (5 bases). The CDR3 contains 13 residues. Germline CDR1 is SGHAT and CDR2 is FQNNGV. V dropped 1 base and J dropped 10 bases, with 13 bases sitting between them. CDR3 nucleotides: TGTGCCAGCAGCTTAGGGGTTCGGGGGGGAGCTTTCTTT. Translated: CASSLGVRGGAFF.

The V gene is TRBV7-9, the J gene TRBJ1-2; a possible D gene is TRBD1 (6 bases). V was cut by 5 bases and J by 4 bases, with 14 bases left in between. Germline V gives CDR1 SEHNR, CDR2 FQNEAQ (reference sequence). The CDR3 covers 14 residues. In DNA form, the CDR3 reads TGTGCCAGCAGCCAGAGACAGGATTCCTATGGCTACACCTTC. As protein: CASSQRQDSYGYTF.

This clonotype has ten or more counts. The DNA for the CDR3 is TGTGCCAGCAGCGTCTCACAGGGGGTTTATAATTCACCCCTCCACTTT. It encodes CASSVSQGVYNSPLHF. The chain couples TRBV9 to TRBJ1-6; TRBD1 agrees at 8 bases. Germline values: CDR1 SGDLS, CDR2 YYNGEE. Unmatched junction bases numbered 5, after V lost 2 bases and J lost 4 bases. The CDR3 runs to 16 residues.

This clonotype was detected many times. V is TRBV25-1 and J is TRBJ2-5; the D gene is possibly TRBD1 (6 bases). This CDR3 contains 13 residues. The ends were cut back, 5 bases at V and 3 bases at J, with 10 bases in the middle. Per germline, CDR1 MGHDK and CDR2 SYGVNS. The CDR3, as DNA: TGTGCCAGCAGTCGAAACAGGGAAGAGACCCAGTACTTC. As protein: CASSRNREETQYF.

On this clonotype: Being one base from a much bigger clone, this may be a read error. The CDR3 ends on some other residue instead of the conserved phenylalanine or tryptophan, so this is likely a read error. The rearrangement uses TRBV6-2 or TRBV6-3 and TRBJ2-3; 10 bases fit TRBD2. V shed 6 bases and J 5 bases; nucleotides not matched to a gene: 11. The CDR3 runs to 16 residues. The germline gives CDR1 MNHEY, CDR2 SVGEGT. The CDR3 sequence is CASRYRLAGALDTQYL. CDR3 DNA sequence: TGTGCCAGCAGATACCGACTAGCGGGTGCTCTAGATACGCAGTATTTG.

A word on this clonotype: This may stem from a read error, because a much larger clone lies one nucleotide away. This chain connects TRBV4-3 to TRBJ2-2; 9 bases agree with TRBD2. This CDR3 region has 16 residues. CDR1 is LGHNA, CDR2 YSLEER, per germline. The junction had 6 bases not matched to a gene; V was cut back by 0 bases and J by 7 bases. The CDR3 region has the DNA TGCGCCAGCAGCCAAGAGCTAGCGGGGAGGTTCGGGGAGCTGTTTTTT. Translated: CASSQELAGRFGELFF.